The 15 T cell receptor beta chains below come from one sample, sequenced in a study of cytomegalovirus exposure and HLA in healthy donors. 60 Vbeta and 13 Jbeta primers were used in PCR. Generated by immunoSEQ multiplex PCR, the TCRdb table keeps only in-frame clones and is missing some. The repertoire has under 200,000 clones, 60% to 85% of them found once; the top ten carry under 1.5%. Specimen: PBMCs. The receptors originated from a woman aged 25 to 39 in good health and CMV-seronegative.

This rearrangement joins TRBV7-2 to TRBJ2-7; D perhaps matches TRBD1 (6 bases). Per the germline V gene, CDR1 is SGHTA and CDR2 is FQGNSA. CDR3 length: 14 amino acids. Between the trimmed V and J ends, which lost 2 bases and 5 bases, there was a span of 13 bases. CDR3 coding DNA: TGTGCCAGCAGCTTAAGGGGGAGCATCAACGAGCAGTACTTC. Protein sequence: CASSLRGSINEQYF.

The rearrangement links TRBV5-4 to TRBJ2-2; 7 nucleotides line up with TRBD1. The CDR3 has 16 amino acids. Trimming at V came to 4 bases and at J to 1 base, leaving 7 bases not matched to a gene. The V gene's germline CDR1 is SGHNT and CDR2 YYREEE (reference sequence). The CDR3 sequence: CASSHDRVGNTGELFF. DNA of the CDR3: TGTGCCAGCAGCCATGACAGGGTCGGGAACACCGGGGAGCTGTTTTTT. Combining the CDR3 with reference TRBV5-4 and TRBJ2-2 gives the whole variable domain ETGVTQSPTHLIKTRGQQVTLRCSSQSGHNTVSWYQQALGQGPQFIFQYYREEENGRGNFPPRFSGLQFPNYSSELNVNALELDDSALYLCASSHDRVGNTGELFFGEGSRLTVL.

This clone was counted once. This rearrangement joins TRBV9 to TRBJ1-1; 7 nucleotides line up with TRBD1. The V segment lost 0 bases and the J segment 5 bases; nucleotides outside the gene matches: 13. The CDR3 has 17 residues. Looked up from germline, CDR1 is SGDLS and CDR2 is YYNGEE. CDR3 sequence: CASSVGWAEGARTEAFF. The CDR3 DNA reads as TGTGCCAGCAGCGTAGGATGGGCGGAGGGGGCGCGGACTGAAGCTTTCTTT.

The table lists this clone with a few counts. V and J are TRBV5-1 and TRBJ2-6, with TRBD1 identical over 7 bases. The CDR3 loop spans 16 amino acids. V trimming: 5 bases; J trimming: 0 bases; junction bases outside the gene matches: 5. CDR1 is SGHRS and CDR2 is YFSETQ in the germline V gene. The CDR3 spells CASRLQGFSGANVLTF. CDR3 DNA sequence: TGCGCCAGCAGATTACAGGGGTTCTCTGGGGCCAACGTCCTGACTTTC.

The genes are TRBV6-5 and TRBJ2-5; D might be TRBD2 (6 bases). Matching the DNA end better, TRBJ2-7 makes the J call doubtful. CDR1 MNHEY and CDR2 SVGAGI come from the germline V gene. The CDR3 runs to 13 residues. Written as DNA, the CDR3 is TGTGCCAGCTCGCACGGGCGGGAATACGAGCAGTACTTC. Its protein product is CASSHGREYEQYF.

This clone was observed once. The chain uses TRBV7-2 and TRBJ1-6, with 7 bases fitting TRBD1. The CDR3 consists of 16 residues. Germline-derived CDR1 and CDR2 are SGHTA and FQGNSA. V was clipped by 5 bases and J by 6 bases; unmatched bases: 10. Here the CDR3 reads CASSIQGTVPNSPLHF. The CDR3 nucleotides are TGTGCCAGCAGCATACAGGGGACCGTCCCTAATTCACCCCTCCACTTT.

The chain couples TRBV10-3 to TRBJ2-1; possibly TRBD2 for D (6 bases). V lost 5 bases and J lost 5, with 13 bases in between. Germline V CDR1 and CDR2: ENHRY, SYGVKD. The CDR3 is 14 residues long. The CDR3 is CAISTHGTDNEQFF. CDR3 DNA sequence: TGTGCCATCAGTACACACGGGACTGACAATGAGCAGTTCTTC.

The chain carries TRBV7-6 and TRBJ1-1; 7 bases line up with TRBD1. V gave up 5 bases and J gave up 5 bases; unmatched junction bases: 5. The CDR3 contains 13 residues. Germline lookup yields CDR1 SGHVS and CDR2 FNYEAQ. The chain's CDR3 is CASSQGGPTEAFF. In DNA form, the CDR3 reads TGTGCCAGCAGCCAGGGGGGTCCTACTGAAGCTTTCTTT.

This chain connects TRBV27 to TRBJ2-7, with TRBD2 matching 10 bases. There are 15 residues in the CDR3. The germline CDR1 and CDR2 sequences are MNHEY and SMNVEV (reference sequence). V was pared by 2 bases and J by 3 bases, with 4 bases of the junction left unmatched. This CDR3 reads CASSLKLAGSYEQYF. CDR3 in DNA: TGTGCCAGCAGTTTAAAACTAGCGGGGAGCTACGAGCAGTACTTC.

This rearrangement joins TRBV19 to TRBJ1-5; perhaps TRBD1 as D (6 bases). V was shortened by 1 base and J by 2 bases, with 12 bases between the two germline ends. This CDR3 has 16 amino acids. Germline CDR1 and CDR2: LNHDA and SQIVND (reference sequence). The CDR3 DNA reads TGTGCCAGTAGTATAGGACAGGCCCAGGGCAATCAGCCCCAGCATTTT. Amino acid sequence: CASSIGQAQGNQPQHF.

The V gene is TRBV4-1, the J gene TRBJ1-4, with TRBD1 as a possible D gene (6 bases). Per the germline V gene, CDR1 is MGHRA and CDR2 is YSYEKL. The CDR3 is 16 residues long. Deletions cut 4 bases from V and 10 bases from J, with 22 bases between. CDR3 protein: CASSPEGEGGFVKLFF. The CDR3 DNA follows: TGCGCCAGCAGCCCCGAAGGGGAGGGGGGATTCGTAAAACTGTTTTTT.

The genes are TRBV28 and TRBJ2-5; weak D call: TRBD1 (5 bases). Germline CDR1 MDHEN, CDR2 SYDVKM. There are 14 residues in the CDR3. V dropped 2 bases and J dropped 1 base, with 8 bases sitting between them. The CDR3 coding sequence is TGTGCCAGCAGTTTAGTTGGGGCCCAAGAGACCCAGTACTTC. The encoded protein is CASSLVGAQETQYF.

The chain employs TRBV5-4 and TRBJ2-3; the D gene is possibly TRBD1 (5 bases). Per germline, CDR1 SGHNT and CDR2 YYREEE (reference sequence). The CDR3 totals 14 residues. Trimming shortened V by 6 bases and J by 1 base, and 12 bases separated the two germline ends. CDR3 region: CASTETGGTDTQYF. The CDR3 DNA reads as TGTGCCAGCACCGAAACAGGAGGCACAGATACGCAGTATTTT.

This chain connects TRBV5-6 to TRBJ1-4, with D possibly matching TRBD1 (6 bases). Germline values: CDR1 SGHDT, CDR2 YYEEEE. The CDR3 runs to 15 residues. V gave up 4 bases and J gave up 7 bases, with 17 bases separating them. CDR3 DNA: TGTGCCAGCAGCCCAACTACAGGGATTCGTGAAAAACTGTTTTTT. This translates into CASSPTTGIREKLFF. The full variable domain, with the rest looked up from reference TRBV5-6 and TRBJ1-4, is DAGVTQSPTHLIKTRGQQVTLRCSPKSGHDTVSWYQQALGQGPQFIFQYYEEEERQRGNFPDRFSGHQFPNYSSELNVNALLLGDSALYLCASSPTTGIREKLFFGSGTQLSVL.

The chain is built from TRBV2 and TRBJ2-3; 7 nucleotides agree with TRBD2. The CDR3 sequence is 15 residues long. Losses at the gene ends were 8 bases for V and 1 base for J; bases not matched to a gene: 9. CDR1 SNHLY and CDR2 FYNNEI come from the germline V gene. CDR3 nucleotides: TGTGCCAGCTCTACTGGGCTAGCGGGCACAGATACGCAGTATTTT. Residues: CASSTGLAGTDTQYF.